What follows describes a single T cell receptor beta chain. This clonotype was counted ten times or more. No cognate antigen has been identified for it. There are no base qualities to consult, and no much larger clone falls within one base. These data are taken from a study of regulatory T cells in long-lasting Graves disease (dated by TCRdb to about 2021). Study-level background: In the newly diagnosed Graves' disease group, patients had been taking antithyroid drugs for less than 3 months. This study used TCR sequencing and RNA sequencing of peripheral blood to compare persistent Graves' disease patients against newly diagnosed Graves' disease patients. The study took place in China and was registered as a clinical trial. A total of around 35 samples were covered by TCR sequencing, comprising around 13 persistent and 20 or so newly diagnosed Graves' disease patients. Findings and caveats that apply to the study as a whole: Compared with newly diagnosed patients, patients with persistent Graves' disease had lower TCR Shannon entropy and fewer highly expanded clones, which suggests clonal expansion. TRBV28, TRBJ1-2 and TRBJ2-5 were preferentially used in persistent disease, while TRBV20-1 and TRBJ2-1 were favored in newly diagnosed disease. The authors noted that the small sample size was a limitation that may lower accuracy. Sequencing and analysis were limited to the TCR beta chain. Patients with persistent disease shared more public clonotypes (around 2,500) than newly diagnosed patients did (roughly 970). Peripheral blood alone was examined, since thyroid tissue, which constituted the primary lesion, could not be accessed.

Receptors were amplified or captured by multiplex PCR. Sequenced on an Illumina HiSeq 4000. TCR beta libraries were built with iRepertoire HTBI primers and Arm-PCR amplification of CDR3 regions. Before sequencing, the PCR products underwent gel purification. The authors' pipeline ran thus. Gene usage analysis of CDR3 amino acid clonotypes used the 62 TRBV and approximately 13 TRBJ segments found across samples. COPE and FqMerger were used to merge filtered high-quality paired reads into contigs. BLAST was used to align contigs to IMGT TRBV, TRBD and TRBJ reference genes, and CDR3 was defined according to IMGT. Clonotypes above 0.1% frequency were classified as highly expanded clones. Shannon entropy was used to measure repertoire diversity, and the Gini coefficient was used to measure V-J evenness. Public clonotypes were defined as clonotypes shared by more than one individual. TCRdb applied fastp at Q25 and MiXCR to the public reads, then kept only in-frame beta chains. All rows with the same CDR3 protein become a single entry with the most common DNA and genes. The V and J calls were determined by TCRdb, not by the authors. In this sample the table shows around 400,000 distinct CDR3 sequences, around 15% of which occur a single time. The ten largest clones represent approximately 21% of the sample.

Reading the label with the study, this specimen's time point is: newly diagnosed GD, antithyroid drugs for less than 3 months. For both TCR sequencing and RNA sequencing, RNA was extracted from PBMCs in TRIzol. The diagnosis of Graves' disease was made according to American Thyroid Association guidelines. The patients came from an endocrinology department in Xi'an, China. Each patient gave around 9 milliliters of peripheral blood, collected in an EDTA anticoagulant tube. PBMCs were isolated by Ficoll Paque Plus density gradient separation without further T cell sorting. An Agilent 2100 Bioanalyzer and agarose gel were used to check RNA quality, and a NanoDrop 2000 was used to measure RNA concentration. According to the germline V gene (reference sequence), CDR1 reads LNHNV and CDR2 reads YYDKDF. For this chain, trimming is 3 bases at the V end and 2 bases at the J end, and the number of junction bases without a gene match is 4. Including the terminal cysteine and phenylalanine, the CDR3 comprises 14 residues. Only CDR3 DNA remains: 42 bases, in frame from the first base.

Sequencing used peripheral blood mononuclear cells (PBMCs), obtained at new diagnosis, from a patient treated with antithyroid drugs. The chain was built from TRBV15 and TRBJ2-7, and 7 bases in between align with TRBD1. This TCR came from a female donor with Graves disease. The CDR3 sequence is CATSSRDSPYEQYF. At the DNA level, the sequence is TGTGCCACCAGCAGCCGGGACAGCCCCTACGAGCAGTACTTC.